Listed below are T cell receptor beta chains from one sample, sequenced in a study of blood T cell repertoires in COVID-19. Profiled with immunoSEQ multiplex PCR; TCRdb holds only in-frame clones, not every one. The data contain 150,000 to 200,000 clones, approximately 85% of them singletons. The sample taken for sequencing was peripheral blood. All receptors derive from a man between 60 and 75 years old with active or convalescent COVID-19. Each CDR3 is given with its conserved first and last residue. Each record gives: D gene, clone size, V gene, J gene, CDR3 DNA, CDR3 protein. The D gene is left open where the match is weak. Clone size is not always given. Where it is, it says once, few, many or a class for expanded clones.

D: TRBD1; size: -; V: TRBV6-6; J: TRBJ2-4; DNA: TGTGCCAGCAGTTGGGACAGGGAGAGAAACATTCAGTACTTC; CDR3: CASSWDRERNIQYF
D: -; size: -; V: TRBV3-1/TRBV3-2; J: TRBJ1-1; DNA: TGTGCCAGCAGCCAAGGGCAGGGGCACACTGAAGCTTTCTTT; CDR3: CASSQGQGHTEAFF
D: TRBD1; size: -; V: TRBV9; J: TRBJ2-3; DNA: TGTGCCAGCAGCGTTCAGGGGGCGGCTAGCACAGATACGCAGTATTTT; CDR3: CASSVQGAASTDTQYF
D: TRBD1; size: -; V: TRBV23-1; J: TRBJ2-7; DNA: TGCGCCAGCAGTCAGCAGACCCGGGACAGGACCCTCATTGTCTCCTACGAGCAGTACTTC; CDR3: CASSQQTRDRTLIVSYEQYF
D: TRBD1; size: few; V: TRBV18; J: TRBJ1-6; DNA: TGTGCCAGCTCTCTCGGGACAGGTGATTCACCCCTCCACTTT; CDR3: CASSLGTGDSPLHF
D: TRBD2; size: -; V: TRBV5-1; J: TRBJ2-2; DNA: TGCGCCAGCAGCCAGGGACTAGCGGGAGGTACGAACACCGGGGAGCTGTTTTTT; CDR3: CASSQGLAGGTNTGELFF
D: TRBD2; size: -; V: TRBV29-1; J: TRBJ2-1; DNA: TGCAGCGCCAGTAGCGGGTCCGGGCACGGTGAGCAGTTCTTC; CDR3: CSASSGSGHGEQFF
D: -; size: -; V: TRBV19; J: TRBJ2-1; DNA: TGTGCCAGTAGTATCGCGGCAGGGGAGTGGAATGAGCAGTTCTTC; CDR3: CASSIAAGEWNEQFF
D: TRBD2; size: -; V: TRBV9; J: TRBJ2-5; DNA: TGTGCCAGCAGCGATGGGACTAGCAATCGGAAAGAGACCCAGTACTTC; CDR3: CASSDGTSNRKETQYF
D: -; size: -; V: TRBV4-2; J: TRBJ1-5; DNA: TGTGCCAGCAGCCAATCAGAATATAGCAATCAGCCCCAGCATTTT; CDR3: CASSQSEYSNQPQHF
D: TRBD1; size: -; V: TRBV7-6; J: TRBJ2-5; DNA: TGTGCCAGCAGCTCAGCACAGGGGCGGGTTCAAGAGACCCAGTACTTC; CDR3: CASSSAQGRVQETQYF